These T cell receptor beta chains were read from a single sample in a study of technical replicates of blood from several donors. Libraries were prepared by immunoSEQ multiplex PCR; TCRdb keeps only in-frame clonotypes and omits some of them. The sample records over 85,000 clones, 85% to 95% being singletons. The sequencing sample was made of T cells isolated from PBMCs. The receptors here all came from a human donor in good health. Each CDR3 is given with its conserved first and last residue. The D gene is left open where the match is weak. Clone sizes are given selectively: once, few, many, or a class where the clone is expanded.

d_call,v_call,j_call,clone_size,cdr3_nt,cdr3_aa
TRBD2,TRBV7-9,TRBJ2-1,.,TGTGCCAGCAGCTTAGTTAGCGGGAGAGTCAATGAGCAGTTCTTC,CASSLVSGRVNEQFF
TRBD1,TRBV10-3,TRBJ1-6,.,TGTGCCATCAGTGGGACAGGGTCTGGTTCACCCCTCCACTTT,CAISGTGSGSPLHF
.,TRBV4-3,TRBJ1-5,.,TGCGCCAGCAGCCAAGAGGGGGGAGGGCCCCAGCATTTT,CASSQEGGGPQHF
TRBD2,TRBV2,TRBJ2-7,.,TGTGCCAGCAGCCGGGAGGACCGCTACGAGCAGTACTTC,CASSREDRYEQYF
.,TRBV29-1,TRBJ2-1,.,TGCAGCGTTGAAGGAGGAAAGAATGAGCAGTTCTTC,CSVEGGKNEQFF
.,TRBV27,TRBJ1-1,.,TGTGCCAGCAGTTCACAGGGCGGGAACACTGAAGCTTTCTTT,CASSSQGGNTEAFF
TRBD1,TRBV11-2,TRBJ1-3,.,TGTGCCAGCGTCAATTCCAGGGGGCGGGGAGACACCATATATTTT,CASVNSRGRGDTIYF
TRBD1,TRBV10-2,TRBJ2-5,.,TGCGCCAGCAGTTTCGGACAGGGTGGGGAGACCCAGTACTTC,CASSFGQGGETQYF
TRBD2,TRBV14,TRBJ2-5,.,TGTGCCAGCAGCCAATTACTAGCGGGAGGGCCCCGTCAAGAGACCCAGTACTTC,CASSQLLAGGPRQETQYF
TRBD1,TRBV18,TRBJ1-1,.,TGTGCCAGCTCACCGGCAGGGGGTCACACTGAAGCTTTCTTT,CASSPAGGHTEAFF
TRBD2,TRBV7-9,TRBJ2-7,.,TGTGCCAGCAGCGCAAGCGGGAGCCTATCCCTCTACGAGCAGTACTTC,CASSASGSLSLYEQYF
.,TRBV5-1,TRBJ2-7,.,TGCGCCAGCAGTGAACAGGGGACTAGCTCCTACGAGCAGTACTTC,CASSEQGTSSYEQYF
.,TRBV29-1,TRBJ2-2,.,TGCAGCGTTGAGAAGGGGACCGGGGAGCTGTTTTTT,CSVEKGTGELFF
TRBD1,TRBV5-1,TRBJ1-2,.,TGCGCCAGCAGCCTGGGACAGGGGTTTGGAGGCTACACCTTC,CASSLGQGFGGYTF
.,TRBV27,TRBJ2-1,.,TGTGCCAGCAGTTTATCGTCACTTTACAATGAGCAGTTCTTC,CASSLSSLYNEQFF
TRBD2,TRBV28,TRBJ2-7,.,TGTGCCAGCAGACCCGGACTAGCGGGAGTGAACGAGCAGTACTTC,CASRPGLAGVNEQYF
TRBD2,TRBV29-1,TRBJ2-6,.,TGCAGCGTTGAACTAGCGGGAATCTCTGGGGCCAACGTCCTGACTTTC,CSVELAGISGANVLTF
TRBD1,TRBV7-9,TRBJ2-2,.,TGTGCCAGCGTCCGGGACAGGAACACCGGGGAGCTGTTTTTT,CASVRDRNTGELFF
TRBD2,TRBV28,TRBJ2-7,once,TGTGCCAGCAGTAAAGGACTAGCGGGTAAAGAGCAGTACTTC,CASSKGLAGKEQYF
TRBD1,TRBV28,TRBJ1-2,.,TGTGCCAGCAGTTTTTCCACAGGGGACTATGGCTACACCTTC,CASSFSTGDYGYTF
.,TRBV10-3,TRBJ2-3,once,TGTGCCACTCGGCGGGACACAGATACGCAGTATTTT,CATRRDTDTQYF
TRBD2,TRBV7-2,TRBJ2-5,.,TGTGCCAGCAGCTTAGTCCTAGCGGGAGAAGAGACCCAGTACTTC,CASSLVLAGEETQYF
.,TRBV7-3,TRBJ1-1,.,TGTGCCAGCAGCTTAGGGGGCTTGACTGAAGCTTTCTTT,CASSLGGLTEAFF
TRBD2,TRBV5-1,TRBJ2-1,.,TGCGCCAGCAGCGGAGGTGGGACTAGCGGGAGGGGGAGGGCTGAGCAGTTCTTC,CASSGGGTSGRGRAEQFF